The next 18 T cell receptor beta chains were all read from a single sample in a study of breast tumors, draining lymph nodes, adjacent tissues. TCRdb independently ran MiXCR on the multiplex PCR reads; one entry per CDR3 protein. This sample has approximately 300,000 distinct CDR3 sequences, with roughly 31% found just once. Breast cancer patients provided tissue from their axillary draining lymph nodes. What was sequenced was axillary lymph node tissue. These receptors all come from a female donor with breast cancer. Some clones in this sample may be carry-over from other donors' samples.

The rearrangement uses TRBV20-1 and TRBJ2-3; 12 positions agree with TRBD2. Germline CDR1 and CDR2: DFQATT and SNEGSKA (reference sequence). CDR3 size: 14 residues. The V gene end was trimmed by 2 bases and the J gene end by 4 bases; junction bases not matched to a gene: 1. The DNA for the CDR3 is TGCAGTGCTAGACGACTAGCGGGAGCAGATACGCAGTATTTT. It translates to CSARRLAGADTQYF.

The V call is TRBV10-3, the J call TRBJ1-5; 9 nucleotides match TRBD1. Germline CDR1 and CDR2: ENHRY and SYGVKD. This CDR3 is built from 15 residues. J gave up 4 bases and V 5 bases, and 6 bases lay outside the gene matches. The DNA of the CDR3 is TGTGCCATCAGTCCTGGGACAGGGACTAATCAGCCCCAGCATTTT. The encoded protein is CAISPGTGTNQPQHF.

This clonotype was detected only a few times. The chain has TRBV25-1 and TRBJ2-5; 7 nucleotides line up with TRBD1. This CDR3 region has 13 residues. The trim removed 8 bases at V and 5 bases at J, leaving 8 bases unmatched. The germline V gene encodes CDR1 MGHDK and CDR2 SYGVNS. The CDR3, as DNA: TGTGCCAGCGTAAGACAGGGCTCGGAGACCCAGTACTTC. Protein: CASVRQGSETQYF.

This clonotype was recorded at least ten times. The chain carries TRBV7-2 and TRBJ2-2; 8 positions agree with TRBD2. This CDR3 has 18 amino acids. CDR1 is SGHTA, CDR2 FQGNSA, per germline. Trimming removed 4 bases from V and 0 bases from J; junction bases left unmatched: 10. The CDR3 reads CASSSGVPGLANTGELFF. The CDR3 DNA follows: TGTGCCAGCAGCTCAGGGGTTCCGGGACTAGCGAACACCGGGGAGCTGTTTTTT.

This clonotype was picked up many times. The chain recombines TRBV20-1 with TRBJ2-7; a weak D match, TRBD2 (6 bases). The V gene lost 3 bases and the J gene lost 0 bases, with 9 bases spanning the gap. CDR1 and CDR2 from the germline V gene are DFQATT and SNEGSKA (reference sequence). The CDR3 is 13 residues long. CDR3 DNA sequence: TGCAGTGCTAGGGGGGGAATCTCCTACGAGCAGTACTTC. Its protein product is CSARGGISYEQYF.

Points on this clonotype: Given a much more abundant clone one base away, this may be a read error. V gene TRBV20-1 combines with J gene TRBJ2-7; 12 positions match TRBD1. The V and J ends lost 2 bases and 2 bases, in that order; junction bases with no gene match: 7. CDR3 length: 16 amino acids. Germline CDR1 is DFQATT and CDR2 is SNEGSKA (reference sequence). For the CDR3, the DNA is TGCAGTGCTAGAATGGAGGGGACAGGGGGCCCCTACGAGCAGTACTTC. Translated, it gives CSARMEGTGGPYEQYF.

The CDR3, as DNA: TGTGCCAGCAGTGAAGACACAGGGAGCTGTGGTTACACCTTC. Protein product: CASSEDTGSCGYTF. This chain links TRBV2 with TRBJ1-2; tentative D call: TRBD1 (6 bases). V was cut by 1 base and J by 11 bases, with 17 bases left in between. This CDR3 has 14 amino acids. CDR1 is SNHLY, CDR2 FYNNEI, per germline.

At least ten counts were recorded for this clonotype. The gene calls are TRBV10-3 and TRBJ2-7; possibly TRBD2 for D (5 bases). CDR3 length: 13 residues. The V gene's germline CDR1 is ENHRY and CDR2 SYGVKD. Trimming removed 10 bases from V and 5 bases from J, with 18 bases in between. The CDR3 sequence is CASQGEGFHEQYF. DNA of the CDR3: TGTGCCAGCCAAGGCGAGGGCTTCCACGAGCAGTACTTC.

This clonotype was counted ten times or more. The gene calls are TRBV6-5 and TRBJ1-2; a possible D gene is TRBD1 (6 bases). Deletions cut 2 bases from V and 0 bases from J, with 7 bases between. Per germline, CDR1 MNHEY and CDR2 SVGAGI. The CDR3 spans 14 residues. The CDR3 nucleotides are TGTGCCAGCAGTTACCGGACAGCTAACTATGGCTACACCTTC. Translation: CASSYRTANYGYTF.

There are many counts of this clonotype. The V gene is TRBV25-1, the J gene TRBJ2-5; 9 nucleotides align to TRBD2. The germline V gene has CDR1 MGHDK and CDR2 SYGVNS. The CDR3 contains 15 residues. V was pared by 0 bases and J by 5 bases, with 4 bases of the junction left unmatched. Here the CDR3 reads CASSEYIAGVETQYF. CDR3 in DNA: TGTGCCAGCAGTGAATATATAGCGGGAGTCGAGACCCAGTACTTC.

This clonotype was found many times. The DNA for the CDR3 is TGCAGTGCGGGACAGGGTGCGGGCTACACCTTC. Encoded protein: CSAGQGAGYTF. J is TRBJ1-2 and V is TRBV20-1; 9 bases are shared with TRBD1. The V gene end was trimmed by 6 bases and the J gene end by 8 bases; junction bases not matched to a gene: 4. Germline V gene data show CDR1 as DFQATT and CDR2 as SNEGSKA (reference sequence). The CDR3 consists of 11 residues.

This chain connects TRBV19 to TRBJ1-4; D gene unclear. Germline CDR1 and CDR2: LNHDA and SQIVND (reference sequence). CDR3 length: 16 amino acids. V was shortened by 5 bases and J by 4 bases, with 17 bases between the two germline ends. CDR3 sequence: CASSVPSGAGNEKLFF. As DNA, the CDR3 is TGTGCCAGTAGTGTCCCTTCGGGAGCGGGTAATGAAAAACTGTTTTTT.

V gene TRBV25-1 combines with J gene TRBJ1-1; D remains ambiguous. The V end was cut by 6 bases, the J end by 11 bases, with 16 bases between. Germline-derived CDR1 and CDR2 are MGHDK and SYGVNS. The CDR3 extends over 12 amino acids. Written as DNA, the CDR3 is TGTGCCAGCAGCGAAAGGCGCAGCCACGCTTTCTTT. Translation: CASSERRSHAFF.

In this sample, this clonotype turned up a few times. The gene calls are TRBV5-8 and TRBJ1-3, with D tentatively TRBD1 (6 bases). CDR3 length: 16 amino acids. V lost 1 base and J 4 bases, leaving 15 bases between the germline ends. Germline-derived CDR1 and CDR2 are SGHTS and YDEGEE. CDR3 sequence reads: CASSLLGPGAGNTIYF. CDR3 sequence (DNA): TGTGCCAGCAGCTTGTTGGGACCGGGGGCCGGAAACACCATATATTTT. The whole variable domain, filled in from reference TRBV5-8 and TRBJ1-3, reads EAGVTQSPTHLIKTRGQQATLRCSPISGHTSVYWYQQALGLGLQFLLWYDEGEERNRGNFPPRFSGRQFPNYSSELNVNALELEDSALYLCASSLLGPGAGNTIYFGEGSWLTVV.

The table lists this clonotype with many counts. The rearrangement uses TRBV5-5 and TRBJ1-6; D uncertain. Germline CDR1 is SGHKS and CDR2 is YYEKEE (reference sequence). The CDR3 totals 18 residues. Deletions cut 0 bases from V and 4 bases from J, with 17 bases between. CDR3 region: CASSLASTRNPYNSPLHF. The CDR3, as DNA: TGTGCCAGCAGCTTGGCCAGCACCCGAAACCCGTATAATTCACCCCTCCACTTT.

Here the CDR3 reads CASSDTETNTEAFF. DNA of the CDR3: TGCGCCAGCAGTGACACGGAGACGAACACTGAAGCTTTCTTT. The V gene is TRBV10-2, the J gene TRBJ2-2; no definite D call. Judging by the DNA end, TRBJ1-1 fits better; the J call may be wrong. The CDR3 covers 14 residues. Germline V CDR1 and CDR2: WSHSY, SAAADI.

In its sample, this clonotype was seen many times. The chain is built from TRBV4-1 and TRBJ1-6; 7 nucleotides agree with TRBD1. The CDR3 is 18 amino acids. Germline CDR1 is MGHRA and CDR2 is YSYEKL. J gave up 1 base and V 1 base, and 7 bases lay outside the gene matches. CDR3: CASSQVLPGGSYNSPLHF. The CDR3, as DNA: TGCGCCAGCAGCCAAGTCCTACCAGGGGGGTCCTATAATTCACCCCTCCACTTT.

Many counts were recorded for this clonotype. The chain carries TRBV10-3 and TRBJ2-3; D remains unclear. V lost 6 bases, J lost 3 bases, and 7 bases lay in between. This CDR3 has 12 amino acids. Germline V CDR1 and CDR2: ENHRY, SYGVKD. DNA of the CDR3: TGTGCCATCAGAGGGCCGACAGATACGCAGTATTTT. Translated: CAIRGPTDTQYF.